A selection of T cell receptor beta chains follows, all from one sample in a study of T cells in Graves' hyperthyroidism and ophthalmopathy. Via MiXCR, TCRdb re-called the multiplex PCR reads, giving one row per CDR3 protein. The table lists over 300,000 distinct CDR3 sequences, approximately 13% of them singletons. Sequenced sample: blood. The receptor source for this set is a woman aged 55-70 years with Graves' hyperthyroidism. Each CDR3 is given without its conserved first and last residue. Fields, in order: CDR3 length, D gene, clone size, V gene, CDR3 protein. The D gene is left open where the match is weak. Not all rows give a size; the values are once, few, many and, for expanded clones, a class.

length: 12; D: .; size: many; V: TRBV5-1; CDR3: ASSFSRSGNTIY
length: 13; D: TRBD2; size: many; V: TRBV7-2; CDR3: ASSLVLAGGYEQY
length: 11; D: .; size: many; V: TRBV29-1; CDR3: SSRDTKTYGYT
length: 13; D: .; size: many; V: TRBV7-8; CDR3: ASSFSLWAGDTQY
length: 12; D: .; size: many; V: TRBV6-2/TRBV6-3; CDR3: ASCVRGPYDEQY
length: 11; D: .; size: many; V: TRBV29-1; CDR3: SVERVRYNEQF
length: 15; D: TRBD1; size: .; V: TRBV6-5; CDR3: ASSHRDRFPGANVLT
length: 13; D: TRBD1; size: many; V: TRBV24-1; CDR3: ATSGSTGGVETQY
length: 14; D: .; size: many; V: TRBV6-1; CDR3: ASSGVTGQSEETQY
length: 13; D: TRBD2; size: many; V: TRBV7-9; CDR3: ASSPTSGRAEEQF
length: 12; D: TRBD1; size: .; V: TRBV20-1; CDR3: SAGAGQGASGYT
length: 13; D: .; size: many; V: TRBV6-5; CDR3: ASSYFAGNKNEQF
length: 13; D: .; size: many; V: TRBV6-2/TRBV6-3; CDR3: ASSYSRTDPYEQY
length: 12; D: .; size: many; V: TRBV11-2; CDR3: ASSLEAGAGPQH
length: 11; D: .; size: many; V: TRBV3-1; CDR3: ASSQGGGTGRN
length: 17; D: TRBD2; size: .; V: TRBV7-8; CDR3: ASSPPRTSGISSYNEQF
length: 13; D: TRBD2; size: many; V: TRBV30; CDR3: AWTGREGPKNIQY
length: 14; D: .; size: few; V: TRBV5-1; CDR3: ASSRGGGPSTDTQY
length: 14; D: TRBD1; size: .; V: TRBV7-2; CDR3: ASSARRVYRGPGYT
length: 12; D: .; size: many; V: TRBV11-2; CDR3: ASSPTPTGREQF
length: 15; D: .; size: .; V: TRBV9; CDR3: ASSVGETLRGGEKLF
length: 11; D: .; size: .; V: TRBV12-3/TRBV12-4; CDR3: ASSITVYYGYT
length: 13; D: TRBD1; size: many; V: TRBV15; CDR3: ATRGGTASNQPQH
length: 13; D: .; size: .; V: TRBV29-1; CDR3: SVEGSQGGTDTQY
length: 13; D: TRBD2; size: many; V: TRBV12-3/TRBV12-4; CDR3: ASSFPPGLVYEQY
length: 9; D: .; size: many; V: TRBV12-3/TRBV12-4; CDR3: ASTLTGELF
length: 13; D: .; size: many; V: TRBV10-3; CDR3: AISESSRSTDTQY
length: 11; D: .; size: many; V: TRBV28; CDR3: ASRQHGLAGYT
length: 11; D: .; size: many; V: TRBV30; CDR3: AWSISQGYGYT
length: 13; D: .; size: few; V: TRBV19; CDR3: ASTMDAGNHYGYT
length: 15; D: .; size: .; V: TRBV5-1; CDR3: ASSLFPVAVSGTEAF
length: 13; D: .; size: .; V: TRBV5-4; CDR3: ASSLSSVDAGELF
length: 13; D: TRBD2; size: .; V: TRBV6-5; CDR3: ASSYLAGTYNEQF
length: 15; D: .; size: many; V: TRBV3-1; CDR3: ASSQDLVQSNTGELF
length: 8; D: .; size: few; V: TRBV2; CDR3: ASSGSAQY
length: 12; D: TRBD2; size: many; V: TRBV7-8; CDR3: ASSFSAGGETQY
length: 14; D: TRBD2; size: .; V: TRBV11-2; CDR3: ASSNLGTSGRETQY
length: 13; D: TRBD2; size: few; V: TRBV5-1; CDR3: ASSLRLAGEGEQF
length: 14; D: .; size: many; V: TRBV12-3/TRBV12-4; CDR3: ASSLAGRHTDQPQH
length: 12; D: .; size: many; V: TRBV6-1; CDR3: ASSEGPGGYEQY
length: 15; D: TRBD2; size: many; V: TRBV11-3; CDR3: ASSLAGTSGRTGELF
length: 12; D: .; size: many; V: TRBV6-1; CDR3: ASRTGHLGEKLF
length: 13; D: .; size: many; V: TRBV6-6; CDR3: ASSYSKGQSYEQY
length: 18; D: TRBD2; size: .; V: TRBV11-3; CDR3: ASKEWKARGASGGRDTQY
length: 13; D: TRBD1; size: many; V: TRBV10-3; CDR3: AISSGQGDTGELF
length: 12; D: .; size: few; V: TRBV13; CDR3: ASSLGGSSETQY
length: 15; D: TRBD2; size: many; V: TRBV11-2; CDR3: ASSLDLLAGVTDTQY
length: 13; D: .; size: many; V: TRBV24-1; CDR3: ATSDFGGTYNEQF
length: 12; D: TRBD2; size: many; V: TRBV5-1; CDR3: ASTTSGEGGEQY
length: 15; D: TRBD1; size: .; V: TRBV19; CDR3: ASSRIPVRGRWETQY
length: 13; D: .; size: few; V: TRBV7-6; CDR3: ASSLRAAGAGELF
length: 16; D: TRBD2; size: many; V: TRBV6-2/TRBV6-3; CDR3: ASSYSRSSGGGTDTQY
length: 12; D: TRBD1; size: .; V: TRBV4-1; CDR3: ASGRTGTGDGYT
length: 12; D: TRBD1; size: many; V: TRBV18; CDR3: ASSPPGQYNEQF